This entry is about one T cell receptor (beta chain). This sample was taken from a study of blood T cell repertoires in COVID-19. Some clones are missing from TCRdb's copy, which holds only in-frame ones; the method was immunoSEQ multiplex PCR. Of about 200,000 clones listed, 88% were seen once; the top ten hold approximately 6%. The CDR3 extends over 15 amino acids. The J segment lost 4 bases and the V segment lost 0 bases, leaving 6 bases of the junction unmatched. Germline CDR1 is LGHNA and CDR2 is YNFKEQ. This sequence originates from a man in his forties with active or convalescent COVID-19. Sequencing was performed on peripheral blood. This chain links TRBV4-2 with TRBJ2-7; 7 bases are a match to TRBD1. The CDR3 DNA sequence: TGTGCCAGCAGCCAAGATCTCGACAGGGTGTACGAGCAGTACTTC. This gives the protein CASSQDLDRVYEQYF.